This entry is about one T cell receptor beta chain. Its matching antigen is unknown. This sample is drawn from a study of shared clonotypes between healthy human individuals. Every subset had its genomic DNA shared out evenly among several immunoSEQ plates. Data came from immunoSEQ multiplex PCR; TCRdb stores just in-frame clones and leaves some out. Of about 690,000 clones detected, around 90% appear once; the ten largest clones hold roughly 36%. This CDR3 comprises 19 residues. Trimming left V 8 bases short and J 0 bases short, with 25 bases between. Germline V gene sequence: CDR1 MNHEY, CDR2 SMNVEV (reference sequence). Findings and caveats of the study: Between a few donors, naive CD4 clonotypes were shared at a level of around 5.1%. The study drew on few donors, limiting represented genetic and exposure-history diversity.

Researchers reported that CD8 memory united CD45RO+ cells with CCR7-negative CD45RA+ TemRA cells. The TCR comes from a man between 18 and 29 years old in good health. Some clones in this sample may be carry-over from other donors' samples. Sequencing was carried out using memory CD8+ T cells from PBMCs. Noted subset: CD45RO+ cells pooled with CCR7-negative TemRA cells. The J gene is TRBJ2-2, the V gene TRBV27; tentatively, D is TRBD2 (6 bases). The CDR3 coding sequence is TGTGCCAGCGGCGAACTTATAGGAAGACTAGACCCGAACACCGGGGAGCTGTTTTTT. Amino acids: CASGELIGRLDPNTGELFF.